The 2 T cell receptor delta chains reported below all come from one sample, sequenced in a study of gamma-delta T cells after stem cell transplantation. TCRdb re-processed the RT-PCR reads via CATT. The data contain about 540 delta-chain clones, roughly 17% of them seen just once; the ten biggest clones take up roughly half. The specimen was gamma-delta T cells. The receptors were sampled from a human donor. It is not recorded whose cells these are; they may come from a transplant donor.

This clone showed up just a few times. This DNA's translation differs at residue 5 from TCRdb's protein, which comes from a much larger clone; a read error is likely, and the protein shown is translated from the DNA. V usage is TRDV1 and J usage is TRDJ2; 8 bases are shared with TRDD2. CDR1 and CDR2 (germline): TSWWSYY, QGS. J was trimmed by 0 bases and V by 5 bases; bases with no gene match: 29. CDR3 length equals 24 residues. The CDR3 coding sequence is TGTGCTCTTGGGAAAGGTTTGTCTGGTAGGATACTTCCTACCTACCCCGCTTTGACAGCACAACTCTTCTTT. This translates into CALGKGLSGRILPTYPALTAQLFF.

This clone rates as large. Other DNA sequences in the sample encode the same CDR3. V is TRDV2 and J is TRDJ1, with 12 bases matching TRDD3. Germline assignment: CDR1 GEAIGNYY and CDR2 EKD. This CDR3 is built from 17 residues. J gave up 1 base and V 3 bases, and 8 bases lay outside the gene matches. Written as DNA, the CDR3 is TGTGCCTGTGACCCACTGGGGGATACCGGTGGCACCGATAAACTCATCTTT. Protein product: CACDPLGDTGGTDKLIF.